Listed here are 29 T cell receptor beta chains from one sample, sequenced in a study of blood T cell repertoires in COVID-19. TCRdb keeps only in-frame clones here, not all; method: immunoSEQ multiplex PCR. The sample contains roughly 340,000 clones, roughly nine tenths of which appear only once. Material: PBMCs or T cells enriched from blood (not recorded which). The receptors come from a man aged 18 to 29 who had recovered from COVID-19.

V and J are TRBV7-8 and TRBJ2-1; D gene unclear. The V gene lost 5 bases and the J gene lost 0 bases, with 23 bases spanning the gap. The CDR3 is made up of 19 amino acids. CDR1 and CDR2 (germline): SGHVS, FQNEAQ. CDR3 loop: CASSAKAATRPDSYNEQFF. The CDR3 nucleotides read TGTGCCAGCAGCGCAAAGGCGGCGACGAGACCTGACTCCTACAATGAGCAGTTCTTC.

This chain connects TRBV7-2 to TRBJ2-3, with TRBD2 matching 11 bases. Looked up from germline, CDR1 is SGHTA and CDR2 is FQGNSA. Trimming removed 5 bases from V and 7 bases from J; junction bases left unmatched: 14. The CDR3 runs 17 residues. The chain's CDR3 is CASSPRAGLAVSNTQYF. The DNA of the CDR3 is TGTGCCAGCAGCCCACGGGCGGGACTAGCGGTTTCTAATACGCAGTATTTT.

There are a few counts of this clone. V usage is TRBV5-1 and J usage is TRBJ2-7; 11 bases line up with TRBD1. Germline CDR1 SGHRS, CDR2 YFSETQ. The V and J ends lost 0 bases and 3 bases, in that order; junction bases with no gene match: 11. The CDR3 consists of 18 residues. In DNA form, the CDR3 reads TGCGCCAGCAGCTTGGCCCCCGGAGGGACAGGGGGTTTCTACGAGCAGTACTTC. Amino acids: CASSLAPGGTGGFYEQYF.

The chain employs TRBV9 and TRBJ2-7; 8 nucleotides agree with TRBD1. This CDR3 region has 15 residues. J gave up 3 bases and V 0 bases, and 5 bases lay outside the gene matches. CDR1 SGDLS and CDR2 YYNGEE come from the germline V gene. The CDR3 region has the DNA TGTGCCAGCAGCGTAGCGGACAGGGCCTACTACGAGCAGTACTTC. Protein sequence: CASSVADRAYYEQYF.

The V call is TRBV5-6, the J call TRBJ2-1; tentative D call: TRBD2 (6 bases). The CDR3 length is 14 residues. Per the germline V gene, CDR1 is SGHDT and CDR2 is YYEEEE. The germline V and J ends were trimmed by 5 bases and 5 bases, with 14 bases remaining between them. The CDR3: CASRKWRDDNEQFF. Here the CDR3 DNA reads TGTGCCAGCAGGAAGTGGCGGGATGACAATGAGCAGTTCTTC. The full variable domain, its missing parts supplied by reference TRBV5-6 and TRBJ2-1, is DAGVTQSPTHLIKTRGQQVTLRCSPKSGHDTVSWYQQALGQGPQFIFQYYEEEERQRGNFPDRFSGHQFPNYSSELNVNALLLGDSALYLCASRKWRDDNEQFFGPGTRLTVL.

This sequence joins TRBV6-6 and TRBJ2-7; perhaps TRBD2 as D (5 bases). The length of the CDR3 is 15 residues. Germline V CDR1 and CDR2: MNHNY, SVGAGI (reference sequence). V lost 2 bases, J lost 0 bases, and 11 bases lay in between. The CDR3 protein is CASSYRAASSYEQYF. The CDR3 coding sequence is TGTGCCAGCAGTTACCGAGCGGCGAGCTCCTACGAGCAGTACTTC.

This clone came up once. The chain carries TRBV5-1 and TRBJ1-5; 9 bases are a match to TRBD1. The junction had 6 bases not matched to a gene; V was cut back by 4 bases and J by 4 bases. The length of the CDR3 is 15 residues. CDR1 SGHRS and CDR2 YFSETQ come from the germline V gene. CDR3: CASSAGTGRNQPQHF. The CDR3 DNA reads TGCGCCAGCAGCGCCGGGACAGGGCGAAATCAGCCCCAGCATTTT.

V usage is TRBV3-1 (or the pseudogene TRBV3-2) and J usage is TRBJ2-6; D not resolved. V was shortened by 6 bases and J by 0 bases, with 6 bases between the two germline ends. The CDR3 loop spans 14 amino acids. Germline CDR1 and CDR2: LGHDT and YNNKEL (reference sequence). CDR3 amino acids: CASSTASGANVLTF. The CDR3 DNA sequence: TGTGCCAGCAGTACAGCCTCTGGGGCCAACGTCCTGACTTTC.

The chain links TRBV7-8 to TRBJ1-2, with D maybe TRBD1 (6 bases). V shed 1 base and J shed 4 bases, with 13 bases lying between them. Per the germline V gene, CDR1 is SGHVS and CDR2 is FQNEAQ. There are 15 residues in the CDR3. CDR3 sequence reads: CASSLDSGGRYGYTF. CDR3 DNA: TGTGCCAGCAGCTTAGATTCGGGGGGGCGCTATGGCTACACCTTC.

This chain connects TRBV7-2 to TRBJ2-4, with 7 bases aligning to TRBD2. The CDR3 is 18 residues long. Germline V gene sequence: CDR1 SGHTA, CDR2 FQGNSA. After removal of 5 bases from V and 0 bases from J, the junction contained 13 bases not matched to a gene. The CDR3 loop is CASSPIRSGLLAKNIQYF. The DNA of the CDR3 is TGTGCCAGCAGCCCGATACGTAGCGGGTTACTAGCCAAAAACATTCAGTACTTC.

The chain joins TRBV28 to TRBJ2-5; D is undetermined. The V end lost 4 bases, the J end lost 3 bases, and 6 bases lay between the germline ends. Germline CDR1 and CDR2: MDHEN and SYDVKM. There are 12 residues in the CDR3. CDR3 DNA: TGTGCCAGCAGTTCTCTAAAAGAGACCCAGTACTTC. It translates to CASSSLKETQYF.

This chain links TRBV5-1 with TRBJ2-5; the match to TRBD1 covers 7 bases. Germline V lookup: CDR1 SGHRS, CDR2 YFSETQ. Trimming took 4 bases from V and 1 from J; bases not matched to a gene: 7. CDR3 length: 15 amino acids. CDR3 coding DNA: TGCGCCAGCAGCCCACAGGGGCCCCTCCAAGAGACCCAGTACTTC. This gives the protein CASSPQGPLQETQYF.

The V gene is TRBV6-1, the J gene TRBJ1-1; D uncertain. This CDR3 has 13 amino acids. Germline V gene sequence: CDR1 MNHNS, CDR2 SASEGT. V lost 2 bases to trimming and J lost 1 base, with 5 bases between them. The CDR3 nucleotides read TGTGCCAGCAGTGAAACACAGAACACTGAAGCTTTCTTT. It specifies CASSETQNTEAFF.

Concerning this clone: The same CDR3 is also encoded by other DNA sequences in this sample. This sequence joins TRBV4-1 and TRBJ2-2, with 8 bases aligning to TRBD1. The CDR3 loop spans 15 amino acids. V shed 4 bases, J shed 4 bases, and the junction held 5 bases outside the gene matches. Germline CDR1 is MGHRA and CDR2 is YSYEKL. The CDR3 DNA sequence: TGCGCCAGCAGCCCCGGACAGGGACCCACCGGGGAGCTGTTTTTT. Encoded protein: CASSPGQGPTGELFF.

This clone was seen at least ten times. The chain is built from TRBV6-4 and TRBJ2-7; TRBD2 agrees at 14 bases. Germline CDR1 MRHNA, CDR2 SNTAGT. The junction had 2 bases not matched to a gene; V was cut back by 7 bases and J by 3 bases. The CDR3 sequence is 14 residues long. The CDR3 DNA reads as TGTGCCAGCAAGGGACTAGCGGGAGTCTACGAGCAGTACTTC. It is translated as CASKGLAGVYEQYF.

The chain couples TRBV20-1 to TRBJ2-7, with D unresolved. CDR3 length equals 10 residues. The germline V gene has CDR1 DFQATT and CDR2 SNEGSKA (reference sequence). Trimming took off 6 bases at V and 7 bases at J, with 10 bases between the two ends. Here the CDR3 reads CSAGAYEQYF. The DNA for the CDR3 is TGCAGTGCCGGTGCGTATGAGCAGTACTTC.

This clone was counted between two and nine times. The chain employs TRBV24-1 and TRBJ2-7; D not resolved. This CDR3 is 14 amino acids long. Germline V gene sequence: CDR1 KGHDR, CDR2 SFDVKD. Trimming removed 3 bases from V and 2 bases from J, with 10 bases in between. CDR3 nucleotide sequence: TGTGCCACCAGTGATGAGACAACCACCTACGAGCAGTACTTC. Translating it yields CATSDETTTYEQYF.

This sequence joins TRBV11-2 and TRBJ1-2; TRBD1 matches at 9 bases. V shed 5 bases, J shed 3 bases, and the junction held 10 bases outside the gene matches. The CDR3 loop spans 16 amino acids. CDR1 is SGHAT, CDR2 FQNNGV, per germline. The CDR3 region has the DNA TGTGCCAGCAGCCTAGCCGGGACAGGGAACCACTATGGCTACACCTTC. Amino acids: CASSLAGTGNHYGYTF.

The rearrangement joins TRBV7-3 to TRBJ2-1; 9 nucleotides agree with TRBD2. Germline CDR1 and CDR2: SGHTA and FQGTGA. CDR3 size: 13 residues. Unmatched junction bases numbered 2, after V lost 4 bases and J lost 7 bases. CDR3 DNA sequence: TGTGCCAGCAGCTCGACTAGCGGTAATGAGCAGTTCTTC. This gives the protein CASSSTSGNEQFF.

The V call is TRBV5-1, the J call TRBJ1-3, with a possible D match to TRBD1 (5 bases). The germline V and J ends were trimmed by 4 bases and 0 bases, with 23 bases remaining between them. Germline CDR1 and CDR2: SGHRS and YFSETQ. This CDR3 region has 19 residues. CDR3 sequence: CASSPWSYAGRNSGNTIYF. DNA for the CDR3: TGCGCCAGCAGCCCGTGGTCTTATGCGGGACGGAACTCTGGAAACACCATATATTTT.

This clone was seen a single time. The rearrangement uses TRBV18 and TRBJ2-5; D not resolved. This CDR3 is built from 13 residues. The germline V gene encodes CDR1 KGHSH and CDR2 LQKENI. Trimming took 4 bases from V and 5 from J, leaving 11 bases between them. The CDR3 DNA sequence: TGTGCCAGCTCACGAGTCCCGCTGGAGACCCAGTACTTC. Translation: CASSRVPLETQYF.

The chain uses TRBV7-2 and TRBJ2-7, with 10 bases fitting TRBD1. Germline V gene data show CDR1 as SGHTA and CDR2 as FQGNSA. The CDR3 totals 16 residues. V was pared by 1 base and J by 5 bases, with 8 bases of the junction left unmatched. The CDR3 sequence is CASSLGPGQGSHEQYF. The CDR3, as DNA: TGTGCCAGCAGCTTAGGCCCGGGACAGGGGAGCCACGAGCAGTACTTC.

This rearrangement joins TRBV7-9 to TRBJ2-7, with 14 bases aligning to TRBD2. This CDR3 is 16 amino acids long. Trimming cost V 1 base and J 6 bases; bases outside gene matches: 5. Germline loops: CDR1 SEHNR, CDR2 FQNEAQ (reference sequence). The CDR3 bases are TGTGCCAGCAGCTTAGGGGGACTAGCGGGGGAATCCGAGCAGTACTTC. As protein: CASSLGGLAGESEQYF.

The chain employs TRBV28 and TRBJ1-1; D unresolved. Germline V gives CDR1 MDHEN, CDR2 SYDVKM. This CDR3 region has 13 residues. V gave up 7 bases and J gave up 1 base, with 10 bases separating them. The CDR3 bases are TGTGCCAGCAAACGGGAGCCGAACACTGAAGCTTTCTTT. This translates into CASKREPNTEAFF.

The chain combines TRBV5-5 with TRBJ1-2, with D tentatively TRBD1 (6 bases). This CDR3 has 16 amino acids. The V and J ends lost 0 bases and 4 bases respectively, with 16 bases between them. CDR1 and CDR2 from the germline V gene are SGHKS and YYEKEE (reference sequence). Written as DNA, the CDR3 is TGTGCCAGCAGCTTGGAGTTTGGGGGCAGGGGCTATGGCTACACCTTC. This translates into CASSLEFGGRGYGYTF.

The chain uses TRBV6-5 and TRBJ1-2, with no clear D. Trimming removed 7 bases at V and 2 bases at J, with 8 bases between. The CDR3 spans 12 residues. Germline CDR1 reads MNHEY; CDR2 reads SVGAGI. The CDR3 loop reads CASMELNYGYTF. The CDR3 nucleotides are TGTGCCAGCATGGAGTTAAACTATGGCTACACCTTC.

The rearrangement joins TRBV6-1 to TRBJ1-2; D is possibly TRBD1 (5 bases). The CDR3 contains 14 residues. Trimming shortened V by 3 bases and J by 6 bases, and 14 bases separated the two germline ends. Germline loops: CDR1 MNHNS, CDR2 SASEGT. The CDR3 spells CASSDGGGLDGYTF. The CDR3 nucleotides read TGTGCCAGCAGTGACGGGGGAGGTCTTGATGGCTACACCTTC.

The V and J genes are TRBV4-2 and TRBJ2-1, with TRBD1 identical over 9 bases. Germline-derived CDR1 and CDR2 are LGHNA and YNFKEQ. This CDR3 is 16 amino acids long. V gave up 3 bases and J gave up 7 bases; unmatched junction bases: 10. The chain's CDR3 is CASSHSTTGGYNEQFF. The CDR3, as DNA: TGTGCCAGCAGCCACTCAACGACAGGGGGTTATAATGAGCAGTTCTTC.

CDR3 bases: TGTGCCAGCAGCCCCGACTGGAGTCGGGAGCAGTTCTTC. This sequence encodes CASSPDWSREQFF. V is TRBV11-3 and J is TRBJ2-1; D is ambiguous. The V and J ends lost 5 bases and 10 bases respectively, with 15 bases between them. The CDR3 loop spans 13 amino acids. CDR1 SGHNT and CDR2 YENEEA come from the germline V gene.